Sequencing of this T cell receptor beta chain was carried out in a study of OX40 agonist ivuxolimab in advanced cancers. On the study more broadly: Patients received ivuxolimab, an agonistic anti-OX40 (CD134) antibody.

The germline V gene has CDR1 LNHDA and CDR2 SQIVND (reference sequence). V shed 9 bases and J 6 bases; nucleotides not matched to a gene: 12. The CDR3 runs 15 residues. Worth noting for this clone: As yet, its antigen is unknown.

TCRdb keeps only in-frame clones here, not all; method: immunoSEQ multiplex PCR. In the table there are under 80,000 clones, about 92% of which are singletons. Overall study findings and caveats: Relative to CD4+ cells, CD8+ T cells on average had more expanded clones. Clones of CD4+ and CD8+ blood T cells grew by week 6 at doses of 0.1 to 3.0 mg/kg. Partly responding patients at 0.1-3.0 mg/kg showed some of the smallest clonal expansion.

This sequence originates from an adult with an advanced solid tumor such as melanoma, head and neck, liver or kidney cancer. The sample was CD4+ or CD8+ T cells sorted from blood, taken in a trial of the OX40 agonist ivuxolimab. The chain carries TRBV19 and TRBJ2-2, with TRBD2 identical over 8 bases. CDR3 region: CASSEDGGAAGELFF. The CDR3 bases are TGTGCCAGCTCGGAGGACGGGGGGGCCGCCGGGGAGCTGTTTTTT.